This T cell receptor beta chain emerged from a study of identical twins. TCRdb re-analysed the 5' RACE reads in MiXCR, keeping a single row per CDR3 protein. The profile shows around 340,000 distinct CDR3 sequences, about 9% of them singletons. This clonotype was recorded many times. Germline assignment: CDR1 ENHRY and CDR2 SYGVKD. This CDR3 region has 14 residues. Trimming cost V 8 bases and J 1 base; bases outside gene matches: 4. The chain carries TRBV10-3 and TRBJ2-2, with 7 bases lining up with TRBD2. The sequencing input was naive T cells sorted from blood. The sequence was obtained from a woman aged 45-65 years in good health. This CDR3 is CAISSGGNTGELFF. CDR3 bases: TGTGCCATCTCTAGCGGAGGGAACACCGGGGAGCTGTTTTTT.